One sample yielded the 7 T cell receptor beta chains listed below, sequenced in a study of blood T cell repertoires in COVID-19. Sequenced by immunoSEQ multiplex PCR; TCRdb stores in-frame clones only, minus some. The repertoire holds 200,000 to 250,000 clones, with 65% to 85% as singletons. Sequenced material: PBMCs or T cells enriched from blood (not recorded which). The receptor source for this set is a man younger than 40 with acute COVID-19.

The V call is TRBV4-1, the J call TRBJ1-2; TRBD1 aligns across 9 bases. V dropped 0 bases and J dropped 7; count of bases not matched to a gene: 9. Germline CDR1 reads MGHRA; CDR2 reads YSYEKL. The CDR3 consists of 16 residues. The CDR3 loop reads CASSQEVGQGTAGYTF. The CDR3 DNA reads TGCGCCAGCAGCCAAGAAGTGGGACAGGGAACTGCTGGCTACACCTTC.

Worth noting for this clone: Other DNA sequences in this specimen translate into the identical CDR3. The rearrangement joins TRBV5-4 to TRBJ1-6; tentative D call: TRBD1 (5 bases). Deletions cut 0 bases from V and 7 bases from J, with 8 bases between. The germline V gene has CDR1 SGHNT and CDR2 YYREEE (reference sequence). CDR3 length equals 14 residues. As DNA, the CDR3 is TGTGCCAGCAGCTTGGTAACAGGCAATTCACCCCTCCACTTT. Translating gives CASSLVTGNSPLHF. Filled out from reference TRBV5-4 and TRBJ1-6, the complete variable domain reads ETGVTQSPTHLIKTRGQQVTLRCSSQSGHNTVSWYQQALGQGPQFIFQYYREEENGRGNFPPRFSGLQFPNYSSELNVNALELDDSALYLCASSLVTGNSPLHFGNGTRLTVT.

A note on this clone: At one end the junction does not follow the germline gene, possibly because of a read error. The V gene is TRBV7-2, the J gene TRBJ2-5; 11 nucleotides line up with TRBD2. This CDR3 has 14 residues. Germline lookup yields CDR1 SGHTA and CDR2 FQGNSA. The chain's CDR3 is CASSLELAGGRTHF. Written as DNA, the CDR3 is TGTGCCAGCAGCTTAGAGCTAGCGGGGGGCCGGACCCACTTC.

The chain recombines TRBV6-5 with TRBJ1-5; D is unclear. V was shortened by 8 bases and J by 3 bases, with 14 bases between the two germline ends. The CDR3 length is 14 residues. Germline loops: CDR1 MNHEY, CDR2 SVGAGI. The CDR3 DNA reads TGTGCCAGCCGCCAAGCGGGGTACAATCAGCCCCAGCATTTT. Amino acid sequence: CASRQAGYNQPQHF.

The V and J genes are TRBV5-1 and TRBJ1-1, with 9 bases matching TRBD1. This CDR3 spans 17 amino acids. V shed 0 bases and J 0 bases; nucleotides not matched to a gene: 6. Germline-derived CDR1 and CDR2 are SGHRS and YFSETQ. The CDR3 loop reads CASSLVGQGMVNTEAFF. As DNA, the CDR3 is TGCGCCAGCAGCTTGGTGGGACAGGGTATGGTGAACACTGAAGCTTTCTTT.

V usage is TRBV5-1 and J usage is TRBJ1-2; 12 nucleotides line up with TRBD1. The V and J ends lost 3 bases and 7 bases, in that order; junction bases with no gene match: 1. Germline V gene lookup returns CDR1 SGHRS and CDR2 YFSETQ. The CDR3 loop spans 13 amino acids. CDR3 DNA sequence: TGCGCCAGCAGCTCGGGACAGGGGGCTGGCTACACCTTC. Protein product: CASSSGQGAGYTF.

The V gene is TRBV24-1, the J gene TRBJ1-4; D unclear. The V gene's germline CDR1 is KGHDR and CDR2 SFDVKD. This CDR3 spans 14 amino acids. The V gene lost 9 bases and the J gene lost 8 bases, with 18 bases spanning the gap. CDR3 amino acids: CATLDGSHEEKLFF. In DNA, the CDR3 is TGTGCCACCCTAGACGGCTCTCACGAAGAAAAACTGTTTTTT.